One and the same sample provided the 30 T cell receptor beta chains below, sequenced in a study of T cell repertoires in cytomegalovirus infection. TCRdb reprocessed the reads via MiXCR and lists one record per CDR3 protein. This sample has roughly 860,000 distinct CDR3 sequences, with about 30% found just once. The antigens for these receptors are not known. This sample comprised cultured CD8+ T cells from PBMCs, obtained from culture after CMV antigen stimulation. These receptors came from a human donor in good health (CMV status not recorded). Some clones in this sample may be carry-over from other donors' samples.

This chain links TRBV11-2 with TRBJ2-3; D might be TRBD2 (6 bases). Germline CDR1 and CDR2: SGHAT and FQNNGV. Trimming left V 4 bases short and J 0 bases short, with 17 bases between. There are 17 residues in the CDR3. CDR3 residues: CASSYRLAGSSTDTQYF. The CDR3 nucleotides read TGTGCCAGCAGCTATAGACTTGCGGGGTCGAGCACAGATACGCAGTATTTT.

In the case of this clonotype: At one boundary the junction diverges from the germline segment, which might be a read error. The genes are TRBV7-6 and TRBJ2-7; either TRBD1 or TRBD2 may fit D (6 bases each). This CDR3 contains 14 residues. Germline V lookup: CDR1 SGHVS, CDR2 FNYEAQ. CDR3 sequence reads: CASSLEGGRYELYF. CDR3 bases: TGTGCCAGCAGCTTAGAAGGGGGGAGATACGAGCTGTACTTC.

This clonotype was counted a few times. V is TRBV6-1 and J is TRBJ2-1; 10 bases line up with TRBD2. The CDR3 contains 15 residues. V lost 5 bases, J lost 7 bases, and 8 bases stayed unmatched. Germline loops: CDR1 MNHNS, CDR2 SASEGT. CDR3 sequence: CASSFLAGEKNEQFF. The DNA for the CDR3 is TGTGCCAGCAGTTTTCTAGCGGGGGAAAAAAATGAGCAGTTCTTC.

The CDR3 reads CASSLGTSGGTGSNEQFF. The CDR3 nucleotides are TGTGCCAGCAGCTTAGGGACTAGCGGGGGTACGGGGTCCAATGAGCAGTTCTTC. This rearrangement joins TRBV7-6 to TRBJ2-1, with 13 bases that match TRBD2. The CDR3 consists of 18 residues. J was trimmed by 6 bases and V by 1 base; bases with no gene match: 9. The germline V gene has CDR1 SGHVS and CDR2 FNYEAQ.

This clonotype has a single count. The germline gene is not matched at one end of the junction; a read error may be the cause. The V gene is TRBV6-8, the J gene TRBJ2-3, with D maybe TRBD2 (7 bases). This CDR3 region has 16 residues. The V gene's germline CDR1 is MNHGY and CDR2 SAAAGT. CDR3 bases: TGCGCCAGCAGTGACCGGGGGCGGGGGCCGACAGATACGCAGTATTTT. Translation gives CASSDRGRGPTDTQYF.

The chain couples TRBV2 to TRBJ1-2; the D gene is possibly TRBD1 (6 bases). This CDR3 comprises 13 residues. Looked up from germline, CDR1 is SNHLY and CDR2 is FYNNEI. V lost 11 bases and J lost 8, with 21 bases in between. CDR3 DNA sequence: TGTGCCGATACAGGGAGGGGGGTCGGAGGCTACACCTTC. It specifies CADTGRGVGGYTF.

Turning to this clonotype: The junction departs from germline at one end; a sequencing error may be responsible. This rearrangement joins TRBV7-6 to TRBJ2-5; a weak D match, TRBD1 (6 bases). The CDR3 runs to 15 residues. Germline values: CDR1 SGHVS, CDR2 FNYEAQ. The CDR3 reads CVSSAPLDRQETQYF. CDR3 DNA: TGTGTCAGCAGCGCCCCTCTGGACAGACAAGAGACCCAGTACTTC. Based on the CDR3 plus reference TRBV7-6 and TRBJ2-5, the full variable domain is GAGVSQSPRYKVTKRGQDVALRCDPISGHVSLYWYRQALGQGPEFLTYFNYEAQQDKSGLPNDRFSAERPEGSISTLTIQRTEQRDSAMYRCVSSAPLDRQETQYFGPGTRLLVL.

As to this clonotype: A much larger clone differs from this one at a single base, so this may be a read error. The chain combines TRBV12-3 or TRBV12-4 with TRBJ1-1, with unresolved D. The CDR3 covers 12 residues. DNA for the CDR3: TGTGCCACCAGTTTGATCCGGACTGAAGCTTTCTTT. Residues: CATSLIRTEAFF.

This clonotype was detected ten times or more. The CDR3, as DNA: TGTGCCAGCAGCTTTGGGACTAGTAAGACCGGGGAGCTGTTTTTT. It translates to CASSFGTSKTGELFF. This sequence joins TRBV7-2 and TRBJ2-2; 8 bases are a match to TRBD2. CDR1 is SGHTA and CDR2 is FQGNSA in the germline V gene. This CDR3 comprises 15 residues. J was trimmed by 5 bases and V by 3 bases; bases with no gene match: 5.

The rearrangement joins TRBV6-6 to TRBJ2-2; D not certain. The V gene lost 2 bases and the J gene lost 5 bases, with 9 bases spanning the gap. Germline lookup yields CDR1 MNHNY and CDR2 SVGAGI (reference sequence). The CDR3 spans 14 residues. CDR3 in amino acids: CASSYLLGTGELFF. CDR3 bases: TGTGCCAGCAGTTACCTTCTCGGAACCGGGGAGCTGTTTTTT.

The chain links TRBV11-3 to TRBJ2-7, with a possible D match to TRBD1 (6 bases). The germline V gene encodes CDR1 SGHNT and CDR2 YENEEA. Trimming stripped 5 bases from V and 8 bases from J, with 16 bases between. CDR3 length equals 13 residues. The CDR3: CASSPPSGDKQYF. CDR3 sequence (DNA): TGTGCCAGCAGCCCACCCTCAGGGGACAAGCAGTACTTC.

The chain couples TRBV20-1 to TRBJ2-2; D is uncertain. The CDR3 extends over 15 amino acids. The ends were cut back, 6 bases at V and 0 bases at J, with 14 bases in the middle. Germline CDR1 and CDR2: DFQATT and SNEGSKA (reference sequence). This CDR3 reads CSAPLWASNTGELFF. The CDR3 DNA reads as TGCAGTGCCCCATTATGGGCCTCGAACACCGGGGAGCTGTTTTTT.

This clonotype was detected a few times. The rearrangement uses TRBV20-1 and TRBJ2-1; 8 bases fit TRBD1. The CDR3 is 16 residues long. The V and J ends lost 8 bases and 6 bases, in that order; junction bases with no gene match: 18. The germline V gene has CDR1 DFQATT and CDR2 SNEGSKA (reference sequence). The CDR3 sequence is CSNKRPGQDLINEQFF. CDR3 in DNA: TGCAGTAATAAACGCCCGGGACAGGATTTGATCAATGAGCAGTTCTTC.

This clonotype showed up just a few times. The J gene is TRBJ1-1, the V gene TRBV7-8, with D possibly TRBD1 on 5 matching bases. Between the trimmed V and J ends, which lost 5 bases and 1 base, there was a span of 11 bases. Germline CDR1 and CDR2: SGHVS and FQNEAQ. CDR3 length: 14 residues. This chain's CDR3 is CASSHSGGNTEAFF. DNA of the CDR3: TGTGCCAGCAGCCATTCCGGGGGGAACACTGAAGCTTTCTTT.

This clonotype turned up a few times. The chain joins TRBV9 to TRBJ1-1, with D maybe TRBD1 (6 bases). This CDR3 contains 14 residues. Germline V gene sequence: CDR1 SGDLS, CDR2 YYNGEE. V lost 3 bases, J lost 2 bases, and 11 bases lay in between. CDR3 sequence reads: CASSEGGVNTEAFF. The DNA for the CDR3 is TGTGCCAGCAGCGAGGGGGGAGTTAACACTGAAGCTTTCTTT.

The sample holds many counts of this clonotype. The chain combines TRBV25-1 with TRBJ2-2; the D call may be TRBD1 or TRBD2 (5 bases each). The germline CDR1 and CDR2 sequences are MGHDK and SYGVNS. The CDR3 spans 14 residues. The ends were cut back, 6 bases at V and 6 bases at J, with 14 bases in the middle. CDR3 amino acids: CASRKPGTPGELFF. DNA of the CDR3: TGTGCCAGCAGGAAGCCCGGGACGCCCGGGGAGCTGTTTTTT.

This clonotype was seen only a few times. This chain connects TRBV7-8 to TRBJ2-1; TRBD1 or TRBD2 may be the D gene (5 bases each). Per germline, CDR1 SGHVS and CDR2 FQNEAQ. V was trimmed by 2 bases and J by 9 bases, leaving 8 bases between them. The length of the CDR3 is 12 residues. CDR3 in amino acids: CASSLTGPEQFF. CDR3 sequence (DNA): TGTGCCAGCAGCTTAACGGGACCTGAGCAGTTCTTC.

With regard to this clonotype: A much larger clone lies one base from this, so it may be a read error. CDR3 nucleotide sequence: TGTGCCAGTAGTATCTCGGTGGACACTGAAGCTTTCTTT. Protein sequence: CASSISVDTEAFF. V is TRBV19 and J is TRBJ1-1; D is unresolved. Looked up from germline, CDR1 is LNHDA and CDR2 is SQIVND (reference sequence). This CDR3 contains 13 residues. The V end lost 3 bases, the J end lost 3 bases, and 8 bases lay between the germline ends.

The CDR3 is CASSFPGQGMVGELFF. DNA of the CDR3: TGTGCCAGCAGCTTTCCGGGACAGGGGATGGTCGGGGAGCTGTTTTTT. The V call is TRBV7-2, the J call TRBJ2-2; TRBD1 aligns across 10 bases. Germline V gene sequence: CDR1 SGHTA, CDR2 FQGNSA. The CDR3 totals 16 residues. V was pared by 3 bases and J by 7 bases, with 8 bases of the junction left unmatched.

The CDR3, as DNA: TGTGCCAGCAGTTCGCGGGACAGACTCTACACTGAAGCTTTCTTT. Amino acids: CASSSRDRLYTEAFF. The rearrangement joins TRBV28 to TRBJ1-1; 7 positions agree with TRBD1. The V segment lost 4 bases and the J segment 3 bases; nucleotides outside the gene matches: 8. This CDR3 region has 15 residues. Germline loops: CDR1 MDHEN, CDR2 SYDVKM.

The chain carries TRBV10-3 and TRBJ2-7; 8 nucleotides agree with TRBD2. The V segment lost 7 bases and the J segment 6 bases; nucleotides outside the gene matches: 8. CDR1 and CDR2 (germline): ENHRY, SYGVKD. The CDR3 runs to 13 residues. The CDR3 DNA reads TGTGCCATCAAACTCGGGGGGGCTGGCGAGCAGTACTTC. It encodes CAIKLGGAGEQYF.

In its sample, this clonotype was seen a few times. The chain recombines TRBV11-3 with TRBJ2-1; 9 bases align to TRBD1. V shed 4 bases, J shed 1 base, and the junction held 8 bases outside the gene matches. The CDR3 is 17 amino acids. Germline V gives CDR1 SGHNT, CDR2 YENEEA. The CDR3 region is CASSSGQGKGSYNEQFF. Written as DNA, the CDR3 is TGTGCCAGCAGCTCTGGACAGGGGAAAGGATCCTACAATGAGCAGTTCTTC.

This sequence joins TRBV5-1 and TRBJ2-4, with a possible D match to TRBD2 (5 bases). This CDR3 has 16 residues. V was shortened by 0 bases and J by 6 bases, with 16 bases between the two germline ends. Per germline, CDR1 SGHRS and CDR2 YFSETQ. The CDR3 reads CASSLGTHTEVNIQYF. The CDR3 coding sequence is TGCGCCAGCAGCTTGGGGACTCATACTGAAGTAAACATTCAGTACTTC.

This clonotype was detected a few times. This chain links TRBV19 with TRBJ1-1, with D possibly matching TRBD1 (5 bases). The CDR3 consists of 14 residues. Germline lookup yields CDR1 LNHDA and CDR2 SQIVND (reference sequence). V was pared by 10 bases and J by 1 base, with 16 bases between. CDR3 sequence: CAINLGGANTEAFF. DNA for the CDR3: TGTGCCATTAACCTTGGGGGAGCGAACACTGAAGCTTTCTTT.

This clonotype was seen a handful of times. This chain joins TRBV7-8 and TRBJ1-1; D is perhaps TRBD1 (6 bases). V shed 2 bases and J shed 4 bases, with 14 bases lying between them. Germline loops: CDR1 SGHVS, CDR2 FQNEAQ. This CDR3 is built from 15 residues. CDR3 amino acids: CASSLLGARGTEAFF. The DNA for the CDR3 is TGTGCCAGCAGCTTATTGGGGGCAAGGGGCACTGAAGCTTTCTTT.

This clonotype was counted between two and nine times. The chain links TRBV25-1 to TRBJ1-2; 9 bases match TRBD1. CDR1 is MGHDK, CDR2 SYGVNS, per germline. V was pared by 2 bases and J by 8 bases, with 6 bases of the junction left unmatched. This CDR3 contains 14 residues. CDR3 loop: CASSESGTGWGYTF. The CDR3 DNA reads TGTGCCAGCAGTGAAAGCGGGACAGGGTGGGGCTACACCTTC.

This clonotype was counted only a few times. The rearrangement joins TRBV7-8 to TRBJ2-2; no clear D gene. The CDR3 consists of 15 residues. Deletions cut 5 bases from V and 1 base from J, with 11 bases between. CDR1 is SGHVS, CDR2 FQNEAQ, per germline. DNA for the CDR3: TGTGCCAGCAGCCCCCGGACGCAGAACACCGGGGAGCTGTTTTTT. Its translation is CASSPRTQNTGELFF. The complete variable domain, with remaining parts taken from reference TRBV7-8 and TRBJ2-2, reads GAGVSQSPRYKVAKRGQDVALRCDPISGHVSLFWYQQALGQGPEFLTYFQNEAQLDKSGLPSDRFFAERPEGSVSTLKIQRTQQEDSAVYLCASSPRTQNTGELFFGEGSRLTVL.

The V call is TRBV15, the J call TRBJ2-1; TRBD2 matches at 8 bases. Germline V gene data show CDR1 as LNHNV and CDR2 as YYDKDF (reference sequence). The CDR3 loop spans 15 amino acids. V was pared by 5 bases and J by 7 bases, with 10 bases of the junction left unmatched. The CDR3 is CATSGGLAHGNEQFF. The DNA of the CDR3 is TGTGCCACCAGCGGCGGACTAGCTCACGGAAATGAGCAGTTCTTC.

This clonotype was seen ten or more times. The chain combines TRBV7-8 with TRBJ1-5; possible D gene TRBD1, 6 bases. V lost 6 bases and J 8 bases, leaving 11 bases between the germline ends. The CDR3 runs 12 residues. CDR1 is SGHVS, CDR2 FQNEAQ, per germline. The CDR3 bases are TGTGCCAGCAGTATCAGGGGAGAGCCCCAGCATTTT. Translating gives CASSIRGEPQHF.

This chain joins TRBV7-9 and TRBJ2-3, with a weak D call TRBD2 (6 bases). Trimming left V 0 bases short and J 5 bases short, with 9 bases between. Germline-derived CDR1 and CDR2 are SEHNR and FQNEAQ (reference sequence). This CDR3 is built from 14 residues. CDR3 in amino acids: CASSLAGDLDTQYF. The DNA for the CDR3 is TGTGCCAGCAGCTTAGCTGGGGACTTAGATACGCAGTATTTT.